This T cell receptor (beta chain) originates from a study of blood T cell repertoires in COVID-19. Study-level background: Acute-phase and convalescent COVID-19 samples originated in the United States, Italy and Spain. Sources were T cells, B-cell-depleted T cells, or PBMCs; the material itself was cDNA or gDNA.

The table lists this clone with a few counts. Assignments of participants to cohorts depended upon their own reported clinical history. Before being deemed recovered, Cohort 3 donors had two negative PCRs, clearance, or symptom resolution. V lost 7 bases, J lost 0 bases, and 9 bases stayed unmatched. The length of the CDR3 is 16 residues. The germline V gene encodes CDR1 MNHEY and CDR2 SMNVEV (reference sequence). Assay used: immunoSEQ multiplex PCR; TCRdb lists only in-frame clones, some missing. The table has under 300,000 clones, 88% seen once. The specimen was PBMCs or T cells enriched from blood (not recorded which). This chain uses TRBV27 with TRBJ2-1, with TRBD2 identical over 7 bases. The sequence derives from a woman aged 50 to 60 who had recovered from COVID-19. CDR3 amino acids: CASNGREGSSYNEQFF. The CDR3, as DNA: TGTGCCAGCAATGGGAGGGAGGGAAGCTCCTACAATGAGCAGTTCTTC.